The source of this T cell receptor beta chain is a study of blood T cell repertoires in COVID-19. Overall study: The origin of the acute and convalescent COVID-19 samples was the United States, Italy and Spain.

This CDR3 spans 15 amino acids. V dropped 4 bases and J dropped 2; count of bases not matched to a gene: 5. CDR1 is MNHEY, CDR2 SMNVEV, per germline (reference sequence). Here immunoSEQ multiplex PCR was the method, and the copy in TCRdb shows in-frame clones only, minus some. The data hold roughly 250,000 clones, with about nine tenths observed a single time. Allocation to cohorts depended on clinical history reported by the participants. This chain connects TRBV27 to TRBJ2-7; TRBD2 matches 10 bases. This TCR derives from a woman aged 50 to 60 who had recovered from COVID-19. The specimen sequenced was PBMCs or T cells enriched from blood (not recorded which). The CDR3 loop is CASSSWTSGTYEQYF. DNA of the CDR3: TGTGCCAGCAGTTCATGGACTAGCGGAACCTACGAGCAGTACTTC.